This entry lists 8 T cell receptor beta chains sequenced from one sample in a study of blood T cell repertoires in COVID-19. Measured with immunoSEQ multiplex PCR; TCRdb has only the in-frame clones, and not every one. The data hold roughly 250,000 clones, with approximately 80% observed a single time. The sequencing sample was made of peripheral blood. Receptors originate from a woman at least 80 years old with acute or convalescent COVID-19.

This chain uses TRBV19 with TRBJ1-4; TRBD1 matches at 7 bases. Germline V gene lookup returns CDR1 LNHDA and CDR2 SQIVND (reference sequence). V trimming: 3 bases; J trimming: 5 bases; junction bases outside the gene matches: 3. CDR3 length equals 14 residues. The CDR3 nucleotides read TGTGCCAGTAGTATCCAGGGGGGAAATGAAAAACTGTTTTTT. Residues: CASSIQGGNEKLFF.

V and J are TRBV7-8 and TRBJ1-3; D unresolved. V lost 0 bases, J lost 7 bases, and 7 bases lay in between. This CDR3 has 13 residues. Germline loops: CDR1 SGHVS, CDR2 FQNEAQ. Here the CDR3 DNA reads TGTGCCAGCAGCTTAGCGTGGAGTAACACCATATATTTT. Protein product: CASSLAWSNTIYF. Filled out from reference TRBV7-8 and TRBJ1-3, the complete variable domain reads GAGVSQSPRYKVAKRGQDVALRCDPISGHVSLFWYQQALGQGPEFLTYFQNEAQLDKSGLPSDRFFAERPEGSVSTLKIQRTQQEDSAVYLCASSLAWSNTIYFGEGSWLTVV.

V gene TRBV19 combines with J gene TRBJ2-3, with 10 bases matching TRBD2. Germline values: CDR1 LNHDA, CDR2 SQIVND (reference sequence). The trim removed 10 bases at V and 0 bases at J, leaving 4 bases unmatched. CDR3 length equals 14 residues. The DNA of the CDR3 is TGTGCCACCAATAGCGGGGGGAGCACAGATACGCAGTATTTT. This sequence encodes CATNSGGSTDTQYF.

This clone was seen a few times. The chain has TRBV9 and TRBJ1-6; 8 nucleotides match TRBD1. With V trimmed by 0 bases and J by 10 bases, 6 bases remained unmatched. The germline CDR1 and CDR2 sequences are SGDLS and YYNGEE. The CDR3 sequence is 15 residues long. This CDR3 reads CASSVEDRGTSPLHF. Here the CDR3 DNA reads TGTGCCAGCAGCGTAGAAGACAGGGGAACCTCACCCCTCCACTTT.

This rearrangement joins TRBV24-1 to TRBJ2-3; 8 nucleotides match TRBD1. CDR3 size: 16 residues. V dropped 2 bases and J dropped 3; count of bases not matched to a gene: 6. Germline CDR1 and CDR2: KGHDR and SFDVKD. The CDR3 DNA reads TGTGCCACCAGTGATTCTCGGACAGGGTGGACAGATACGCAGTATTTT. It encodes CATSDSRTGWTDTQYF.

The V call is TRBV19, the J call TRBJ2-1, with 8 bases fitting TRBD2. Trimming at V came to 2 bases and at J to 6 bases, leaving 6 bases not matched to a gene. CDR1 and CDR2 (germline): LNHDA, SQIVND (reference sequence). This CDR3 has 15 amino acids. The CDR3 nucleotides are TGTGCCAGTAGTATACGCGGGGGGCGGTTCAATGAGCAGTTCTTC. Protein: CASSIRGGRFNEQFF.

The chain employs TRBV5-1 and TRBJ1-1; possibly TRBD1 for D (6 bases). Trimming pared 4 bases from V and 0 bases from J, leaving 13 bases between. Germline loops: CDR1 SGHRS, CDR2 YFSETQ. The CDR3 has 15 residues. The CDR3 DNA reads TGCGCCAGCAGCGCCGGGACAAGCATGAACACTGAAGCTTTCTTT. It is translated as CASSAGTSMNTEAFF. Complete variable domain (other parts from reference TRBV5-1 and TRBJ1-1): KAGVTQTPRYLIKTRGQQVTLSCSPISGHRSVSWYQQTPGQGLQFLFEYFSETQRNKGNFPGRFSGRQFSNSRSEMNVSTLELGDSALYLCASSAGTSMNTEAFFGQGTRLTVV.

The chain carries TRBV7-2 and TRBJ1-6, with D hard to call. V was cut by 5 bases and J by 6 bases, with 11 bases left in between. This CDR3 is built from 14 residues. The germline gives CDR1 SGHTA, CDR2 FQGNSA. The chain's CDR3 is CASSVGGINSPLHF. CDR3 DNA: TGTGCCAGCAGCGTCGGAGGCATTAATTCACCCCTCCACTTT.